This TCR beta chain derives from a study of blood T cells in healthy people across ages. This clonotype was counted a few times. Its antigen remains unknown. V was clipped by 8 bases and J by 0 bases, with 14 bases between them. The V gene's germline CDR1 is SQVTM and CDR2 ANQGSEA. This CDR3 is built from 13 residues. Primers used in a second PCR of roughly 6 to 11 cycles were a sample-barcoded 5' primer and a J-beta primer mix. Using its own MiXCR run on the 5' RACE reads, TCRdb lists one record per CDR3 protein. Among some 1,000,000 distinct CDR3 sequences listed, approximately 25% were seen once. Study-level points and caveats: Diversity estimates drawn from one million T cells were deemed underestimates.

These data also featured in a second study, about T cells of mothers and their children. That study reports: Overlap ran slightly, non-significantly higher for related than unrelated mother-child pairs.

This clonotype originated in a girl aged 2-10 years in good health. The chain recombines TRBV29-1 with TRBJ2-7; tentatively, D is TRBD1 (5 bases). Sequencing was carried out using blood. The CDR3 region has the DNA TGCAGCTTCCTGACAGAGAGCTCCTACGAGCAGTACTTC. The encoded protein is CSFLTESSYEQYF.